This T cell receptor (beta chain) was captured in a study of blood T cell repertoires in COVID-19. Overall study: The United States, Italy and Spain supplied acute and convalescent COVID-19 samples. Sources were T cells, B-cell-depleted T cells, or PBMCs; the material itself was cDNA or gDNA.

V lost 0 bases to trimming and J lost 3 bases, with 4 bases between them. This CDR3 spans 13 amino acids. CDR1 is SGHRS and CDR2 is YFSETQ in the germline V gene. As processed by the authors: Scientists estimated how many nucleated cells there were by amplifying reference gene primers. Here immunoSEQ multiplex PCR was the method, and the copy in TCRdb shows in-frame clones only, minus some. The DNA gave D and trimming, while V, J and clone size come from that table. The sample has 70,000 to 90,000 clones; 75% to 90% are singletons. The chain recombines TRBV5-1 with TRBJ1-3; unclear D gene. Sequencing was done on a sample of peripheral blood. The sequence was obtained from a human donor in a cohort sampled during active COVID-19. CDR3 DNA sequence: TGCGCCAGCAGCTTGGCGGGTGGAAACACCATATATTTT. The encoded protein is CASSLAGGNTIYF.